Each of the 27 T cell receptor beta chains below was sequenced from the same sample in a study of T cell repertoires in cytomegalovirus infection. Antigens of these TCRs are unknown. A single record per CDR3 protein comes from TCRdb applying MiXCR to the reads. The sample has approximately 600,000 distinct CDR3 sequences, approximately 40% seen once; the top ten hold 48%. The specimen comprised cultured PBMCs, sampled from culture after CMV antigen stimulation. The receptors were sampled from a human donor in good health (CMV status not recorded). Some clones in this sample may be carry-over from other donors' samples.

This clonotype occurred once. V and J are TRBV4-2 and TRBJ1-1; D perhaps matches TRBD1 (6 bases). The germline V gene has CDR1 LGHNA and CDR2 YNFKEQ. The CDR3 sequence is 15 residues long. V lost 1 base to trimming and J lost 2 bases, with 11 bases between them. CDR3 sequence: CASSQAGAGNTEAFF. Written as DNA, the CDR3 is TGTGCCAGCAGCCAAGCAGGGGCTGGCAACACTGAAGCTTTCTTT.

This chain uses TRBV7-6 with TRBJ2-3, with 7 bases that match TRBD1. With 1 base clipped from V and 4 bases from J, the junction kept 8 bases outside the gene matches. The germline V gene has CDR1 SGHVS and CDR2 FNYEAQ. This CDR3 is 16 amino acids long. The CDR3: CASSLGPQGSADTQYF. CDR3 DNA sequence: TGTGCCAGCAGCTTAGGGCCACAGGGGAGCGCAGATACGCAGTATTTT.

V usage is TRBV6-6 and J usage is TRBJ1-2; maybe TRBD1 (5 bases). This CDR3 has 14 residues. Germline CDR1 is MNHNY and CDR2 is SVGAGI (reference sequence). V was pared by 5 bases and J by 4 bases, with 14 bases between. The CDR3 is CASSDSGTIYGYTF. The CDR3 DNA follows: TGTGCCAGCAGTGATTCCGGGACTATCTATGGCTACACCTTC.

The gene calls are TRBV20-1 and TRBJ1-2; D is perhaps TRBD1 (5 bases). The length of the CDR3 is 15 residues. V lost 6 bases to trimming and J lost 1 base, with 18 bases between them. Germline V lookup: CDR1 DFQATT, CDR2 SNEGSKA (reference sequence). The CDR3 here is CSAPGQGDRNYGYTF. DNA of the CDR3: TGCAGTGCCCCCGGACAAGGGGACCGTAACTATGGCTACACCTTC.

The DNA for the CDR3 is TGTGCCAGCAGTCGACCGGCCGGAAAACTGTTTTTT. It encodes CASSRPAGKLFF. The gene calls are TRBV11-2 and TRBJ1-4, with D unclear. The CDR3 sequence is 12 residues long. V lost 6 bases and J lost 10, with 12 bases in between. CDR1 is SGHAT, CDR2 FQNNGV, per germline.

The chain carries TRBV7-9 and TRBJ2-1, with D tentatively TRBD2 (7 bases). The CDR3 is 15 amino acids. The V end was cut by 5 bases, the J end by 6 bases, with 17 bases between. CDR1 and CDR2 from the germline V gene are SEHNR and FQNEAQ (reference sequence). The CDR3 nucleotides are TGTGCCAGCAGCCCATGGGGGGGGGGCGGCAATGAGCAGTTCTTC. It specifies CASSPWGGGGNEQFF.

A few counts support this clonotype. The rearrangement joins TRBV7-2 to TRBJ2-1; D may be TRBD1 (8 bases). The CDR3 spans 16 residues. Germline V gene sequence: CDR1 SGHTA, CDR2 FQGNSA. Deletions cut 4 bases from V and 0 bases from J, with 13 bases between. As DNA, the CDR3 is TGTGCCAGCAGCTCAGGGGGCGGGGGCTCCTACAATGAGCAGTTCTTC. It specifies CASSSGGGGSYNEQFF.

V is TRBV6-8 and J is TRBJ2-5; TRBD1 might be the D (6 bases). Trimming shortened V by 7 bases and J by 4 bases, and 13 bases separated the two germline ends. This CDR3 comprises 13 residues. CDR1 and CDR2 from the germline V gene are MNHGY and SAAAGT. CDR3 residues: CASKQGGGETQYF. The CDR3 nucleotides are TGTGCCAGCAAACAGGGTGGGGGAGAGACCCAGTACTTC.

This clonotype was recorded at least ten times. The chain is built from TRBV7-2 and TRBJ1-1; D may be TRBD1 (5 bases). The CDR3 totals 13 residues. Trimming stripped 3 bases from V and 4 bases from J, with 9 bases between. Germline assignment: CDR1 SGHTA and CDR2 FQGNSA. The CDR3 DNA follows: TGTGCCAGCAGCTTTCCGGGACTCACTGAAGCTTTCTTT. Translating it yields CASSFPGLTEAFF. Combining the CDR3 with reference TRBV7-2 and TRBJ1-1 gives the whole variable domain GAGVSQSPSNKVTEKGKDVELRCDPISGHTALYWYRQSLGQGLEFLIYFQGNSAPDKSGLPSDRFSAERTGGSVSTLTIQRTQQEDSAVYLCASSFPGLTEAFFGQGTRLTVV.

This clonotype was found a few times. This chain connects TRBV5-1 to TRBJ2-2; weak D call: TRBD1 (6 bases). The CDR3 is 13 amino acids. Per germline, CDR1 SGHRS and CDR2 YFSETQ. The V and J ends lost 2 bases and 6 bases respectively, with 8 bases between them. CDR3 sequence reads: CASSFQGPGELFF. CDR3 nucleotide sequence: TGCGCCAGCAGCTTCCAGGGGCCCGGGGAGCTGTTTTTT. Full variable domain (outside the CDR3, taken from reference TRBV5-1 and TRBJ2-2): KAGVTQTPRYLIKTRGQQVTLSCSPISGHRSVSWYQQTPGQGLQFLFEYFSETQRNKGNFPGRFSGRQFSNSRSEMNVSTLELGDSALYLCASSFQGPGELFFGEGSRLTVL.

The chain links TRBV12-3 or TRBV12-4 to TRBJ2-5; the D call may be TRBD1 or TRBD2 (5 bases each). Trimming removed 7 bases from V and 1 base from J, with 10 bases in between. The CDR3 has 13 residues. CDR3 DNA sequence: TGTGCCAGCAATAGTGGGGGCCAAGAGACCCAGTACTTC. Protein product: CASNSGGQETQYF.

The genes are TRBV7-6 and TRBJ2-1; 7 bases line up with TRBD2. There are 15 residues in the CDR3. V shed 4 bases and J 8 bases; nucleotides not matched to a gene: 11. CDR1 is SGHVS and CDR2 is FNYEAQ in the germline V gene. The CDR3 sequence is CASSSVGGRAYEQFF. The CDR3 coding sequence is TGTGCCAGCAGCTCGGTAGGAGGGAGGGCATATGAGCAGTTCTTC.

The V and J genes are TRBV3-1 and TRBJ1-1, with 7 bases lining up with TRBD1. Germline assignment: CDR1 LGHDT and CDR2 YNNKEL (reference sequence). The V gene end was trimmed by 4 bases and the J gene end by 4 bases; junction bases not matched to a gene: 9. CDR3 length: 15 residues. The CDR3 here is CASSPEIGTVTEAFF. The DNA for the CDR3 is TGTGCCAGCAGCCCGGAAATTGGGACAGTCACTGAAGCTTTCTTT.

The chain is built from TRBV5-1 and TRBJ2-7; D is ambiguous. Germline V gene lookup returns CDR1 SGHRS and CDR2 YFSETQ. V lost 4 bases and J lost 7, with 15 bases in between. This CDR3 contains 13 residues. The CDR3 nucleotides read TGCGCCAGCAGCCACGACCCTAGTCGGGAGCAGTACTTC. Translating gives CASSHDPSREQYF. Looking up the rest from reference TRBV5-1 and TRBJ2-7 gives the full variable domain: KAGVTQTPRYLIKTRGQQVTLSCSPISGHRSVSWYQQTPGQGLQFLFEYFSETQRNKGNFPGRFSGRQFSNSRSEMNVSTLELGDSALYLCASSHDPSREQYFGPGTRLTVT.

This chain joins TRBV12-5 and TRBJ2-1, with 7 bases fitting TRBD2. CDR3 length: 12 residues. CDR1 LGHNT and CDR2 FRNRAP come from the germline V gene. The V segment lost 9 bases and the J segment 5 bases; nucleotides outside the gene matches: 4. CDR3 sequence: CASGDYHNEQFF. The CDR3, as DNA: TGTGCTAGCGGGGACTACCACAATGAGCAGTTCTTC.

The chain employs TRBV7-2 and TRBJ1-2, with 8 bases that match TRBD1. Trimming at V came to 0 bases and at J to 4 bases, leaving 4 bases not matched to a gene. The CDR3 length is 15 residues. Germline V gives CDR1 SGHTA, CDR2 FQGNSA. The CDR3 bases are TGTGCCAGCAGCTTAGCCGGACAGGGTGTCTATGGCTACACCTTC. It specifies CASSLAGQGVYGYTF.

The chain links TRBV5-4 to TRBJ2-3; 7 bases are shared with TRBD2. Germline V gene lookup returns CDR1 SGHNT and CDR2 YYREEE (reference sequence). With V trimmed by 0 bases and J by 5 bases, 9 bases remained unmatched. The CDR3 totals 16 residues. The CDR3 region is CASSLARRGGIDTQYF. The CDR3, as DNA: TGTGCCAGCAGCTTGGCACGCCGGGGAGGGATAGATACGCAGTATTTT.

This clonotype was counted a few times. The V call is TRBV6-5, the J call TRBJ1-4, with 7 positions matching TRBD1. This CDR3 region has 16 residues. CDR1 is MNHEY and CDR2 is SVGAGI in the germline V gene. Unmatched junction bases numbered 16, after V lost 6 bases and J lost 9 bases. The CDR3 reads CASSPSVAHRGKKLFF. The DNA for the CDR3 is TGTGCCAGCAGCCCCTCGGTGGCACACAGGGGTAAAAAACTGTTTTTT.

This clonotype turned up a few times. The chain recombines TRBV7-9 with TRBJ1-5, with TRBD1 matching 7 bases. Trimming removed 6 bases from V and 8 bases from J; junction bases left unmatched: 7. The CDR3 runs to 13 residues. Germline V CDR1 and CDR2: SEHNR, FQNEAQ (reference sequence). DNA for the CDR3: TGTGCCAGCAGTAAACAGGGGACAGAGCCCCAGCATTTT. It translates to CASSKQGTEPQHF.

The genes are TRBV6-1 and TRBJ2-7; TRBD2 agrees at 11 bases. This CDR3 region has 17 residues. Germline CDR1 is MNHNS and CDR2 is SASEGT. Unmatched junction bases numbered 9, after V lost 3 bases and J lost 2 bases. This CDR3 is CASSDRLAGGRPYEQYF. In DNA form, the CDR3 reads TGTGCCAGCAGTGATCGTCTAGCGGGGGGACGGCCCTACGAGCAGTACTTC.

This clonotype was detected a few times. The CDR3 reads CSASTQAGYEQYF. As DNA, the CDR3 is TGCAGTGCCAGCACCCAAGCGGGATACGAGCAGTACTTC. This sequence joins TRBV20-1 and TRBJ2-7; 7 bases agree with TRBD2. The trim removed 6 bases at V and 4 bases at J, leaving 9 bases unmatched. Germline-derived CDR1 and CDR2 are DFQATT and SNEGSKA (reference sequence). The CDR3 has 13 amino acids.

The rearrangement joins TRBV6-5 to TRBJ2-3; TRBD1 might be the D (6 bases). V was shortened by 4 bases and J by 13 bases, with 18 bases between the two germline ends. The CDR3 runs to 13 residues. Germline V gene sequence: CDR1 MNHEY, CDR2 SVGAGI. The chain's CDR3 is CASSSDSGTYKYF. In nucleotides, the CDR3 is TGTGCCAGCAGTTCAGACTCCGGGACATACAAGTATTTT.

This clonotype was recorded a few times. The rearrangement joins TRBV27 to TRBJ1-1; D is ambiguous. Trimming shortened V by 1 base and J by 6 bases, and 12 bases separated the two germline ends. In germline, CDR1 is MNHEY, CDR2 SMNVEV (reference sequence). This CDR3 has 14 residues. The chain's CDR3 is CASSLLHPGSEAFF. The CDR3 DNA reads TGTGCCAGCAGTTTATTACATCCGGGATCTGAAGCTTTCTTT.

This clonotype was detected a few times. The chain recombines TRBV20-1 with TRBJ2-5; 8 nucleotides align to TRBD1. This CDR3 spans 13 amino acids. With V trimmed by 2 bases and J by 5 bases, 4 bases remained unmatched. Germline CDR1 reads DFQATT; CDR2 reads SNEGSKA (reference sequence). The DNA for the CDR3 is TGCAGTGCTAGAATACAGGGGGGTGAGACCCAGTACTTC. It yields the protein CSARIQGGETQYF.

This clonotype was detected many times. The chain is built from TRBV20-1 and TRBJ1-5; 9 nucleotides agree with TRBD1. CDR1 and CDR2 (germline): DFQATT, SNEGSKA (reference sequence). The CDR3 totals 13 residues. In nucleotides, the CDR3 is TGCGCAACAGGGGGCCAGGGCAATCAGCCCCAGCATTTT. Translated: CATGGQGNQPQHF.

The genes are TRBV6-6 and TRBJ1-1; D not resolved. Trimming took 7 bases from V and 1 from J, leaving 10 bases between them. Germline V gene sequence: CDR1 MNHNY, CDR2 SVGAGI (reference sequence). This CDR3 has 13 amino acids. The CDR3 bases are TGTGCCAGCATAGATAAGACGAACACTGAAGCTTTCTTT. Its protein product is CASIDKTNTEAFF.

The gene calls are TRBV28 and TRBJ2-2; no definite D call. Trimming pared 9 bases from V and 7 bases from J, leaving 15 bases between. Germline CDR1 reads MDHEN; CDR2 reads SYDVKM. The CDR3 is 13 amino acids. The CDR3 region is CASLKQGLGELFF. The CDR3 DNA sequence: TGTGCCAGTTTAAAACAAGGCCTCGGGGAGCTGTTTTTT.